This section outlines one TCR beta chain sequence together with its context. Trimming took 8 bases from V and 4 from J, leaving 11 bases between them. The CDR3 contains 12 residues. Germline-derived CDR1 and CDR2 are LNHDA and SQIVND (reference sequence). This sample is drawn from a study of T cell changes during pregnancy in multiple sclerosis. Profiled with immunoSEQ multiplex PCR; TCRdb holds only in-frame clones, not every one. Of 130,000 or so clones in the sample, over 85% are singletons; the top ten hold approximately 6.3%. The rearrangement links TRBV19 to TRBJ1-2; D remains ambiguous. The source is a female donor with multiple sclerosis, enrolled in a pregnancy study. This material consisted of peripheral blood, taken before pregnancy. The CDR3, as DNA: TGTGCCAGTGCCGACATGGGCTATGGCTACACCTTC. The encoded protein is CASADMGYGYTF.